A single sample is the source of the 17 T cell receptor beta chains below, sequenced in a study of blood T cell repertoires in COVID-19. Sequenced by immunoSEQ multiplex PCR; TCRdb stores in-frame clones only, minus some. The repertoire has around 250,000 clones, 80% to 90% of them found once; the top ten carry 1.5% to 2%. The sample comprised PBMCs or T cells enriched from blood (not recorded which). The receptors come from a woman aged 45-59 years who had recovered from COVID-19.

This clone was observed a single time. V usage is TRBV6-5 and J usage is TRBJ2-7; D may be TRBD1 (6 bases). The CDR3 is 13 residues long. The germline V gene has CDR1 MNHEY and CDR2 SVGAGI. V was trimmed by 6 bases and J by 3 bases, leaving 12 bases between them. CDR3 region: CASRRDTRYEQYF. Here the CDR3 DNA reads TGTGCCAGCAGGAGGGACACCCGCTACGAGCAGTACTTC.

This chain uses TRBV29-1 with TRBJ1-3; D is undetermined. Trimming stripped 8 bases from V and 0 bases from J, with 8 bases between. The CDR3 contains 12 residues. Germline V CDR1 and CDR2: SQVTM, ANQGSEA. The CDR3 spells CSHLGSGNTIYF. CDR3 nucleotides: TGCAGCCACCTCGGCTCTGGAAACACCATATATTTT.

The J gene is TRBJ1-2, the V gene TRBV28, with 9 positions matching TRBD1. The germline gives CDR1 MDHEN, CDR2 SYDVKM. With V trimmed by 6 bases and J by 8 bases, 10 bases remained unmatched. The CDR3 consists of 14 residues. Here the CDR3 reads CASRRQGVGMGYTF. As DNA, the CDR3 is TGTGCCAGCAGAAGACAGGGGGTCGGAATGGGCTACACCTTC.

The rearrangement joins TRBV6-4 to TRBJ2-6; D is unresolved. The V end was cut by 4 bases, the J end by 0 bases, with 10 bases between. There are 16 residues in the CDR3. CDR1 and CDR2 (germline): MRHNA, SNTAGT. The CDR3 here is CASSAQQFSGANVLTF. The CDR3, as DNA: TGTGCCAGCAGTGCCCAACAGTTCTCTGGGGCCAACGTCCTGACTTTC.

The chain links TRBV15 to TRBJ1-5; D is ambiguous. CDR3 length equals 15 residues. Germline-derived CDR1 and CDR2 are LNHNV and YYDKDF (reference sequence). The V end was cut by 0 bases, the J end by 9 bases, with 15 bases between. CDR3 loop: CATSRDRHFSGPQHF. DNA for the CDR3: TGTGCCACCAGCAGAGACCGACACTTCTCCGGGCCCCAGCATTTT.

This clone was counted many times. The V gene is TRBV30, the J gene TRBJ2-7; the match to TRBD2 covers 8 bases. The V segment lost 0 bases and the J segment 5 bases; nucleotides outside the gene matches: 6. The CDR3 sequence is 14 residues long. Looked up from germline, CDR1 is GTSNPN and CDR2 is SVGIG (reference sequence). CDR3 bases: TGTGCCTGGAGTGTCAGCGGGAGTGACGACGAGCAGTACTTC. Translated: CAWSVSGSDDEQYF.

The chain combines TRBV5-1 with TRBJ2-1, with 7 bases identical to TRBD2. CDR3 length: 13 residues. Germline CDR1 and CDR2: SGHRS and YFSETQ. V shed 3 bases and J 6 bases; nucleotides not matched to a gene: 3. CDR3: CASSSPSGNEQFF. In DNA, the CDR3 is TGCGCCAGCAGCTCGCCTAGCGGCAATGAGCAGTTCTTC.

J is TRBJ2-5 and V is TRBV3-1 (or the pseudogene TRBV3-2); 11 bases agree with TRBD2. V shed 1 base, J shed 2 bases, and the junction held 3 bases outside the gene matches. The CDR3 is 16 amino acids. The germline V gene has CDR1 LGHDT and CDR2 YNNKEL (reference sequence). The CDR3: CASSQVLAGGQETQYF. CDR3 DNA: TGTGCCAGCAGCCAAGTCCTAGCGGGAGGACAAGAGACCCAGTACTTC.

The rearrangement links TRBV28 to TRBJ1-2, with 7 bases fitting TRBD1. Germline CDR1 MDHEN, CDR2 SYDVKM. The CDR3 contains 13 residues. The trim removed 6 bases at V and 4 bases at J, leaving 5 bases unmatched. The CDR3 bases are TGTGCCAGCAGATTAGGGGGCCCCTATGGCTACACCTTC. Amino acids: CASRLGGPYGYTF.

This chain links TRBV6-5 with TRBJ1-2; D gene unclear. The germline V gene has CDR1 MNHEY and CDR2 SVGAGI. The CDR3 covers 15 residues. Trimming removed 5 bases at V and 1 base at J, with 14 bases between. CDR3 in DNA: TGTGCCAGCAGTATCCGAGGGAGCGGTAACTATGGCTACACCTTC. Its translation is CASSIRGSGNYGYTF.

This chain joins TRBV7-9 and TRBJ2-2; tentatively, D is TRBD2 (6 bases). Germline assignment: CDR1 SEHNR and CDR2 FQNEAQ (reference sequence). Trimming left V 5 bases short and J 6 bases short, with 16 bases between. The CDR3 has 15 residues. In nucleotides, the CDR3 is TGTGCCAGCAGCCAAACCCGCGGGGCTCCCGGGGAGCTGTTTTTT. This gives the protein CASSQTRGAPGELFF.

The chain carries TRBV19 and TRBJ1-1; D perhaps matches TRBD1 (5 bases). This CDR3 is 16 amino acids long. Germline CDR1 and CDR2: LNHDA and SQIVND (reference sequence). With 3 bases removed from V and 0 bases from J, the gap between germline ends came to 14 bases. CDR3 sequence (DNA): TGTGCCAGTAGTATTAATCAGTGGGGCCTGAACACTGAAGCTTTCTTT. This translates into CASSINQWGLNTEAFF.

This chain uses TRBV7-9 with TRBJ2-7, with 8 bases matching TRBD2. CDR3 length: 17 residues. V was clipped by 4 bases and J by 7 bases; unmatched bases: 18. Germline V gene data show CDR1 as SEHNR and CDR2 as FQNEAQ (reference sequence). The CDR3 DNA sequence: TGTGCCAGCAGCTCATTCACGGTTGCGGGAGGTCGGAGGGAGCAGTACTTC. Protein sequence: CASSSFTVAGGRREQYF.

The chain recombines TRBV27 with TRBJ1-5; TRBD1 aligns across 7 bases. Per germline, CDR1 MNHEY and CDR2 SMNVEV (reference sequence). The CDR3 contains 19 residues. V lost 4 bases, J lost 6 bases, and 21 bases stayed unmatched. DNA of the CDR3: TGTGCCAGCAGTTCCCGAGGGGGCGCCAGTCAAACTACCGGTCAGCCCCAGCATTTT. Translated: CASSSRGGASQTTGQPQHF.

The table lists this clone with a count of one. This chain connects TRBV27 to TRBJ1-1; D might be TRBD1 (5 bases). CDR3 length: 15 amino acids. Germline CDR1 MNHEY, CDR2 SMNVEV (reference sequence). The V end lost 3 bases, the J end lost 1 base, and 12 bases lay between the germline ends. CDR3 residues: CASSFYRHANTEAFF. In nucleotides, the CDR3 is TGTGCCAGCAGTTTCTACAGGCACGCGAACACTGAAGCTTTCTTT.

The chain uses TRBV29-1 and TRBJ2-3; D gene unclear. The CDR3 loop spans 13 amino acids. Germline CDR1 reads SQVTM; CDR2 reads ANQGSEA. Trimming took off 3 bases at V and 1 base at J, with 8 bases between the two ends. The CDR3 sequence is CSVDLPGTDTQYF. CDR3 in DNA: TGCAGCGTTGATCTGCCAGGCACAGATACGCAGTATTTT.

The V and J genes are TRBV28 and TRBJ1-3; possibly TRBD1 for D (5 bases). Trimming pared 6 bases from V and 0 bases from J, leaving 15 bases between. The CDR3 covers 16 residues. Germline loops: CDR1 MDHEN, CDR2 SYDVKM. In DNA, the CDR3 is TGTGCCAGCAGCCCCGTCGACAGTGGCTCTGGAAACACCATATATTTT. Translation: CASSPVDSGSGNTIYF.